This entry lists 22 T cell receptor beta chains sequenced from one sample in a study of CD4+ T cells in melanoma. Repertoires were generated with immunoSEQ multiplex PCR, while TCRdb's copy carries only in-frame clones and drops some. The sample holds over 10,000 clones, roughly 80% seen once. Input material: cells from a culture (not recorded whether cultured in vitro). The receptors derive from a human donor with melanoma.

The rearrangement uses TRBV30 and TRBJ1-4; weak D call: TRBD1 (6 bases). The V gene's germline CDR1 is GTSNPN and CDR2 SVGIG (reference sequence). CDR3 length: 11 residues. The CDR3 sequence is CTGHTNEKLFF. As DNA, the CDR3 is TGTACGGGACATACTAATGAAAAACTGTTTTTT.

The V gene is TRBV7-9, the J gene TRBJ2-5; D perhaps matches TRBD1 (6 bases). The CDR3 runs to 15 residues. V dropped 0 bases and J dropped 4 bases, with 12 bases sitting between them. Germline V gene lookup returns CDR1 SEHNR and CDR2 FQNEAQ (reference sequence). CDR3 residues: CASSLAQQGIETQYF. CDR3 bases: TGTGCCAGCAGCTTAGCCCAACAGGGAATAGAGACCCAGTACTTC. The variable domain in full, with the rest retrieved from reference TRBV7-9 and TRBJ2-5, is DTGVSQNPRHKITKRGQNVTFRCDPISEHNRLYWYRQTLGQGPEFLTYFQNEAQLEKSRLLSDRFSAERPKGSFSTLEIQRTEQGDSAMYLCASSLAQQGIETQYFGPGTRLLVL.

The rearrangement joins TRBV5-1 to TRBJ1-1; 8 nucleotides line up with TRBD1. V shed 6 bases and J 7 bases; nucleotides not matched to a gene: 11. Germline CDR1 and CDR2: SGHRS and YFSETQ. This CDR3 is built from 14 residues. CDR3 nucleotide sequence: TGCGCCAGCAAACCAGACAGGGGCGCGAGTGAAGCTTTCTTT. Translation: CASKPDRGASEAFF.

The chain uses TRBV5-5 and TRBJ1-4; maybe TRBD1 (6 bases). V shed 0 bases and J shed 1 base, with 16 bases lying between them. Germline CDR1 reads SGHKS; CDR2 reads YYEKEE (reference sequence). This CDR3 spans 18 amino acids. The chain's CDR3 is CASSLGSGGRGTNEKLFF. In DNA, the CDR3 is TGTGCCAGCAGCTTGGGGAGCGGGGGGCGTGGAACTAATGAAAAACTGTTTTTT.

V is TRBV7-9 and J is TRBJ1-4; TRBD1 aligns across 7 bases. V was clipped by 3 bases and J by 8 bases; unmatched bases: 9. The CDR3 sequence is 15 residues long. Germline V gene data show CDR1 as SEHNR and CDR2 as FQNEAQ (reference sequence). DNA of the CDR3: TGTGCCAGCAGCTTTGGCGACAGGGAGGGGGAAAAACTGTTTTTT. Amino acids: CASSFGDREGEKLFF. Supplemented by reference TRBV7-9 and TRBJ1-4, the full variable domain reads DTGVSQNPRHKITKRGQNVTFRCDPISEHNRLYWYRQTLGQGPEFLTYFQNEAQLEKSRLLSDRFSAERPKGSFSTLEIQRTEQGDSAMYLCASSFGDREGEKLFFGSGTQLSVL.

In this sample, this clone is medium-sized (0.01 to 0.1%). V usage is TRBV2 and J usage is TRBJ1-6; D may be TRBD1 (6 bases). Germline CDR1 is SNHLY and CDR2 is FYNNEI. Between the trimmed V and J ends, which lost 6 bases and 7 bases, there was a span of 16 bases. This CDR3 contains 15 residues. The CDR3 reads CASSPPGHPNSPLHF. As DNA, the CDR3 is TGTGCCAGCAGCCCCCCGGGACACCCGAATTCACCCCTCCACTTT.

The chain employs TRBV5-1 and TRBJ1-2; the match to TRBD1 covers 9 bases. After removal of 0 bases from V and 6 bases from J, the junction contained 3 bases not matched to a gene. From germline, CDR1 is SGHRS and CDR2 YFSETQ. The CDR3 runs to 14 residues. CDR3 nucleotide sequence: TGCGCCAGCAGCTTGGGGACAGGGGAAGATGGCTACACCTTC. This gives the protein CASSLGTGEDGYTF. The full variable domain, its missing parts supplied by reference TRBV5-1 and TRBJ1-2, is KAGVTQTPRYLIKTRGQQVTLSCSPISGHRSVSWYQQTPGQGLQFLFEYFSETQRNKGNFPGRFSGRQFSNSRSEMNVSTLELGDSALYLCASSLGTGEDGYTFGSGTRLTVV.

The CDR3 spells CASSYSRQGSTEAFF. The CDR3 region has the DNA TGTGCCAGCAGTTACTCGAGGCAGGGAAGCACTGAAGCTTTCTTT. The rearrangement uses TRBV6-6 and TRBJ1-1, with D possibly matching TRBD1 (5 bases). This CDR3 spans 15 amino acids. The germline V and J ends were trimmed by 0 bases and 4 bases, with 12 bases remaining between them. The germline V gene has CDR1 MNHNY and CDR2 SVGAGI (reference sequence).

This chain joins TRBV6-5 and TRBJ1-2; the match to TRBD1 covers 8 bases. With V trimmed by 6 bases and J by 4 bases, 10 bases remained unmatched. Germline lookup yields CDR1 MNHEY and CDR2 SVGAGI. The CDR3 runs 15 residues. The CDR3 reads CASSKNRTGPYGYTF. CDR3 nucleotide sequence: TGTGCCAGCAGCAAGAATAGGACAGGGCCCTATGGCTACACCTTC.

This sequence joins TRBV11-2 and TRBJ1-1, with D perhaps matching TRBD1 (5 bases). Germline V gives CDR1 SGHAT, CDR2 FQNNGV. The V end was cut by 2 bases, the J end by 7 bases, with 11 bases between. The CDR3 covers 13 residues. DNA of the CDR3: TGTGCCAGCAGCTTAAAAGGGACGGGTGAAGCTTTCTTT. Residues: CASSLKGTGEAFF. The full variable domain, completed using reference TRBV11-2 and TRBJ1-1, is EAGVAQSPRYKIIEKRQSVAFWCNPISGHATLYWYQQILGQGPKLLIQFQNNGVVDDSQLPKDRFSAERLKGVDSTLKIQPAKLEDSAVYLCASSLKGTGEAFFGQGTRLTVV.

The chain recombines TRBV19 with TRBJ2-5, with TRBD2 identical over 8 bases. Germline V lookup: CDR1 LNHDA, CDR2 SQIVND (reference sequence). V was pared by 8 bases and J by 1 base, with 3 bases of the junction left unmatched. The CDR3 has 13 residues. CDR3 nucleotide sequence: TGTGCCAGTGGTGCGGGGGGCCAAGAGACCCAGTACTTC. Translating gives CASGAGGQETQYF.

The chain carries TRBV11-2 and TRBJ1-1, with D maybe TRBD1 (6 bases). In germline, CDR1 is SGHAT, CDR2 FQNNGV. This CDR3 is 13 amino acids long. The germline V and J ends were trimmed by 5 bases and 3 bases, with 10 bases remaining between them. CDR3 residues: CASSVNRDTEAFF. For the CDR3, the DNA is TGTGCCAGCAGCGTAAACAGGGACACTGAAGCTTTCTTT.

The V call is TRBV11-2, the J call TRBJ2-2, with unresolved D. The length of the CDR3 is 15 residues. Germline values: CDR1 SGHAT, CDR2 FQNNGV. Trimming stripped 3 bases from V and 3 bases from J, with 11 bases between. CDR3 coding DNA: TGTGCCAGCAGCTTCAAGGGAAGGGACACCGGGGAGCTGTTTTTT. Protein product: CASSFKGRDTGELFF.

This chain links TRBV5-1 with TRBJ2-3; weak D call: TRBD1 (6 bases). In germline, CDR1 is SGHRS, CDR2 YFSETQ. CDR3 size: 15 residues. The V gene lost 6 bases and the J gene lost 0 bases, with 14 bases spanning the gap. The CDR3 loop is CASNPEGHSTDTQYF. CDR3 bases: TGCGCCAGCAACCCCGAGGGACACAGCACAGATACGCAGTATTTT. The full variable domain, completed using reference TRBV5-1 and TRBJ2-3, is KAGVTQTPRYLIKTRGQQVTLSCSPISGHRSVSWYQQTPGQGLQFLFEYFSETQRNKGNFPGRFSGRQFSNSRSEMNVSTLELGDSALYLCASNPEGHSTDTQYFGPGTRLTVL.

V gene TRBV6-6 combines with J gene TRBJ2-3; 7 bases line up with TRBD2. From germline, CDR1 is MNHNY and CDR2 SVGAGI (reference sequence). The CDR3 has 15 residues. Trimming cost V 2 bases and J 0 bases; bases outside gene matches: 2. In DNA, the CDR3 is TGTGCCAGCAGTTACGGGCGGGGGAGCACAGATACGCAGTATTTT. Translated: CASSYGRGSTDTQYF.

The chain is built from TRBV18 and TRBJ2-2; D remains ambiguous. CDR3 length: 13 amino acids. Germline assignment: CDR1 KGHSH and CDR2 LQKENI. V was shortened by 6 bases and J by 5 bases, with 10 bases between the two germline ends. The CDR3, as DNA: TGTGCCAGCTCCCCCTACGGGACCGGGGAGCTGTTTTTT. Translated: CASSPYGTGELFF.

The rearrangement links TRBV9 to TRBJ2-5; D remains unclear. The CDR3 consists of 15 residues. CDR1 is SGDLS and CDR2 is YYNGEE in the germline V gene. The V gene lost 7 bases and the J gene lost 5 bases, with 21 bases spanning the gap. The CDR3 loop reads CASGIIDPGEETQYF. CDR3 bases: TGTGCCAGCGGAATTATAGACCCCGGAGAGGAGACCCAGTACTTC.

The V call is TRBV7-3, the J call TRBJ1-1, with TRBD1 matching 7 bases. CDR3 length: 13 amino acids. V shed 5 bases, J shed 12 bases, and the junction held 12 bases outside the gene matches. Germline V gene data show CDR1 as SGHTA and CDR2 as FQGTGA. The CDR3, as DNA: TGTGCCAGCAGCCTAGGGGGCGGGAGTGGGACTTTCTTT. Protein sequence: CASSLGGGSGTFF.

The J gene is TRBJ2-2, the V gene TRBV7-7; D call uncertain. Germline V CDR1 and CDR2: SSHAT, FNYEAQ (reference sequence). CDR3 size: 13 residues. Trimming left V 5 bases short and J 5 bases short, with 9 bases between. CDR3 sequence (DNA): TGTGCCAGCAGCCCGAGCCCAACCGGGGAGCTGTTTTTT. Translated: CASSPSPTGELFF.

V and J are TRBV30 and TRBJ2-2; D is unclear. V gave up 2 bases and J gave up 7 bases, with 14 bases separating them. CDR1 is GTSNPN, CDR2 SVGIG, per germline (reference sequence). This CDR3 region has 14 residues. The DNA of the CDR3 is TGTGCCTGGAGTTTGGGAATCCTGGACGGGGAGCTGTTTTTT. Protein sequence: CAWSLGILDGELFF.

This clone appeared once. The chain recombines TRBV6-6 with TRBJ1-2; 7 bases align to TRBD1. The junction had 10 bases not matched to a gene; V was cut back by 6 bases and J by 0 bases. CDR3 size: 16 residues. Germline CDR1 reads MNHNY; CDR2 reads SVGAGI (reference sequence). In DNA form, the CDR3 reads TGTGCCAGCAGGTCGGGACAGCCCTTTACTAACTATGGCTACACCTTC. Amino acids: CASRSGQPFTNYGYTF.

This chain links TRBV5-1 with TRBJ2-3; perhaps TRBD2 as D (6 bases). Germline V CDR1 and CDR2: SGHRS, YFSETQ. V dropped 4 bases and J dropped 1 base, with 16 bases sitting between them. The CDR3 sequence is 16 residues long. The CDR3 sequence: CASSAEVGGGTDTQYF. In DNA, the CDR3 is TGCGCCAGCAGCGCGGAAGTCGGAGGGGGCACAGATACGCAGTATTTT.